These 2 T cell receptor beta chains came from one sample sequenced in a study of T cell repertoires in cytomegalovirus infection. TCRdb re-derived calls from the reads in MiXCR, one entry per CDR3 protein. The data contain around 99,000 distinct CDR3 sequences, less than 30% of them singletons. Their recognized antigens are unknown. Material: CD8+ T cells from cultured PBMCs, obtained from culture after CMV antigen stimulation. All receptors come from a human donor in good health (CMV status not recorded). Some clones in this sample may be carry-over from other donors' samples.

This clonotype occurred a few times. The V call is TRBV5-6, the J call TRBJ2-3; D is unclear. The germline V gene has CDR1 SGHDT and CDR2 YYEEEE. V was shortened by 4 bases and J by 4 bases, with 13 bases between the two germline ends. The CDR3 is made up of 14 amino acids. CDR3 loop: CASSRDGPPDTQYF. CDR3 DNA: TGTGCCAGCAGCCGCGACGGGCCCCCAGATACGCAGTATTTT.

This clonotype was counted only a few times. The chain couples TRBV7-6 to TRBJ1-4; D remains ambiguous. The CDR3 is 12 residues long. The germline V and J ends were trimmed by 4 bases and 4 bases, with 4 bases remaining between them. Germline V gives CDR1 SGHVS, CDR2 FNYEAQ. DNA for the CDR3: TGTGCCAGCAGCTCAAATAATGAAAAACTGTTTTTT. It codes for CASSSNNEKLFF.